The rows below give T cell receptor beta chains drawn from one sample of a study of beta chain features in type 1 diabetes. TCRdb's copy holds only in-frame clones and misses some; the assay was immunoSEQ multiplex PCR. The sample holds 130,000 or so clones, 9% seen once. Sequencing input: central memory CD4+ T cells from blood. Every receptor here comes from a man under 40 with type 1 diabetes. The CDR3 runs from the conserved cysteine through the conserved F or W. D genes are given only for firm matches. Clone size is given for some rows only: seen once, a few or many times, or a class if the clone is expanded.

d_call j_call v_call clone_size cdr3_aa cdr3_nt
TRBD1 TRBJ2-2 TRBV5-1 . CASSGQGTGELFF TGCGCCAGCAGCGGACAGGGCACCGGGGAGCTGTTTTTT
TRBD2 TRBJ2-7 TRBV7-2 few CASSLEPSGAEQYF TGTGCCAGCAGCTTAGAGCCTAGCGGGGCCGAGCAGTACTTC
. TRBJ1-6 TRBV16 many CASSRRGKNSPLHF TGTGCCAGCAGCCGTCGGGGGAAGAATTCACCCCTCCACTTT
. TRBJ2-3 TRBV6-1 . CASSVGTYPADTQYF TGTGCCAGCAGTGTCGGGACTTACCCCGCAGATACGCAGTATTTT
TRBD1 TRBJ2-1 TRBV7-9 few CASFTQGNNEQFF TGTGCCAGCTTCACACAGGGGAACAATGAGCAGTTCTTC
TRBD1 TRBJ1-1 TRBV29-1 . CSVEIQGASEAFF TGCAGCGTTGAAATCCAGGGGGCATCTGAAGCTTTCTTT
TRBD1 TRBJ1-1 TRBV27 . CASSFGTGISTEAFF TGTGCCAGCAGTTTCGGGACAGGGATTAGCACTGAAGCTTTCTTT
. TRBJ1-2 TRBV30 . CAWSADSFVYGYTF TGTGCCTGGAGTGCCGACAGTTTTGTCTATGGCTACACCTTC
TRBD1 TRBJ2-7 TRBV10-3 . CAISPGTGNEQYF TGTGCCATCAGCCCCGGGACAGGGAACGAGCAGTACTTC
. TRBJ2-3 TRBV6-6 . CASSPVDTQYF TGTGCCAGCAGTCCCGTTGATACGCAGTATTTT
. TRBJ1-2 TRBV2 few CASNGQPLVNYGYTF TGTGCCAGCAATGGACAGCCTCTTGTTAACTATGGCTACACCTTC
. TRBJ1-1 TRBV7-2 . CASSLTRQPNTEAFF TGTGCCAGCAGCTTAACCCGACAGCCGAACACTGAAGCTTTCTTT
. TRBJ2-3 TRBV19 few CASGSSGTDTQYF TGTGCCAGTGGGAGCAGCGGCACAGATACGCAGTATTTT
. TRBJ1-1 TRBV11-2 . CASSLGASNTEAFF TGTGCCAGCAGCTTGGGGGCCTCGAACACTGAAGCTTTCTTT
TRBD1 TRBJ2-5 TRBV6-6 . CASSTRQGVVGETQYF TGTGCCAGCAGTACGCGACAGGGAGTAGTAGGAGAGACCCAGTACTTC
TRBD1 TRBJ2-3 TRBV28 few CASSSTGERTDTQYF TGTGCCAGCAGTTCAACAGGGGAGAGGACAGATACGCAGTATTTT
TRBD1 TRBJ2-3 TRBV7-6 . CASSSGQGTDTQYF TGTGCCAGCAGCTCCGGACAGGGCACAGATACGCAGTATTTT
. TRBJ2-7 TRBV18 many CASSPAGGSYEQYF TGTGCCAGCTCCCCAGCCGGGGGAAGCTACGAGCAGTACTTC
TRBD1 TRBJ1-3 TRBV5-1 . CASSLLGQGVGGNTIYF TGCGCCAGCAGCTTGTTGGGACAGGGAGTCGGTGGAAACACCATATATTTT
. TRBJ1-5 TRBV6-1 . CASSLTDQPQHF TGTGCCAGCAGTTTGACAGATCAGCCCCAGCATTTT
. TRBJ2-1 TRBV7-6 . CASSLIHSEQFF TGTGCCAGCAGCCTCATACATTCTGAGCAGTTCTTC
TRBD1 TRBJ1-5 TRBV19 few CASSDRGDQPQHF TGTGCCAGTTCCGACAGGGGTGATCAGCCCCAGCATTTT
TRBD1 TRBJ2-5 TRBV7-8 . CASSPGTAQETQYF TGTGCCAGCAGCCCAGGGACAGCCCAAGAGACCCAGTACTTC